A single T cell receptor (beta chain) is shown here with its context. The source of the sample is a study of blood T cell repertoires in COVID-19. Whole-study context: In each case, the material was cDNA or gDNA derived from T cells, B-cell-depleted T cells, or PBMCs.

Adults between roughly 18 and 89 years of age took part from about 24 US areas. Here immunoSEQ multiplex PCR was the method, and the copy in TCRdb shows in-frame clones only, minus some. Of fewer than 350,000 clones in the sample, roughly 87% were seen once. The CDR3 sequence is 14 residues long. Trimming removed 4 bases from V and 5 bases from J; junction bases left unmatched: 5. Germline CDR1 is LGHDT and CDR2 is YNNKEL (reference sequence). The gene calls are TRBV3-1 (or the pseudogene TRBV3-2) and TRBJ2-7, with 10 bases identical to TRBD2. The sample consisted of PBMCs or T cells enriched from blood (not recorded which). The sequence was collected from a woman aged 25 to 39 who had recovered from COVID-19. CDR3 DNA: TGTGCCAGCAGCCTGACTAGCGGGCGGGACGAGCAGTACTTC. Amino acids: CASSLTSGRDEQYF.